The 17 T cell receptor beta chains reported below all come from one sample, sequenced in a study of blood T cell repertoires in COVID-19. Assay used: immunoSEQ multiplex PCR; TCRdb lists only in-frame clones, some missing. In the table there are 100,000 or so clones, more than 80% of which are singletons. The sample was peripheral blood. These receptors were obtained from an older woman with acute or convalescent COVID-19.

The rearrangement joins TRBV6-2 or TRBV6-3 to TRBJ2-2; tentatively, D is TRBD2 (6 bases). The germline CDR1 and CDR2 sequences are MNHEY and SVGEGT. This CDR3 has 14 residues. The V and J ends lost 6 bases and 2 bases respectively, with 10 bases between them. The CDR3 sequence is CASSQGLNTGELFF. The DNA of the CDR3 is TGTGCCAGCAGCCAGGGACTTAACACCGGGGAGCTGTTTTTT.

The chain links TRBV7-9 to TRBJ2-1; the match to TRBD1 covers 10 bases. Germline assignment: CDR1 SEHNR and CDR2 FQNEAQ (reference sequence). CDR3 size: 15 residues. The V segment lost 5 bases and the J segment 7 bases; nucleotides outside the gene matches: 8. The CDR3 DNA sequence: TGTGCCAGCAGCGCGTGGGACAGGGGCAAGAATGAGCAGTTCTTC. Its protein product is CASSAWDRGKNEQFF.

V gene TRBV5-1 combines with J gene TRBJ2-3; the match to TRBD1 covers 7 bases. The CDR3 consists of 14 residues. CDR1 is SGHRS and CDR2 is YFSETQ in the germline V gene. V trimming: 3 bases; J trimming: 5 bases; junction bases outside the gene matches: 6. The CDR3, as DNA: TGCGCCAGCAGCTGGCAGGGGGTGAGAGATACGCAGTATTTT. This encodes CASSWQGVRDTQYF.

The chain carries TRBV6-5 and TRBJ2-1; 10 bases are a match to TRBD2. There are 14 residues in the CDR3. The germline gives CDR1 MNHEY, CDR2 SVGAGI. V was clipped by 6 bases and J by 10 bases; unmatched bases: 9. For the CDR3, the DNA is TGTGCCAGCAGCCCAAGCGGGGGGGCCAGAGAGCAGTTCTTC. It is translated as CASSPSGGAREQFF.

The J gene is TRBJ1-2, the V gene TRBV4-3; a weak D match, TRBD1 (6 bases). V was trimmed by 2 bases and J by 1 base, leaving 11 bases between them. CDR3 length: 15 residues. CDR1 and CDR2 (germline): LGHNA, YSLEER. The CDR3 region is CASSQQGIGNYGYTF. CDR3 coding DNA: TGCGCCAGCAGCCAACAGGGGATAGGTAACTATGGCTACACCTTC.

The rearrangement uses TRBV7-6 and TRBJ1-1; D may be TRBD1 (5 bases). Per germline, CDR1 SGHVS and CDR2 FNYEAQ. The V gene lost 1 base and the J gene lost 4 bases, with 13 bases spanning the gap. The CDR3 runs to 15 residues. The CDR3 loop is CASSLEAGWSTEAFF. The CDR3 DNA reads as TGTGCCAGCAGCTTAGAGGCAGGGTGGAGCACTGAAGCTTTCTTT. Drawing the rest from reference TRBV7-6 and TRBJ1-1, the complete variable domain is GAGVSQSPRYKVTKRGQDVALRCDPISGHVSLYWYRQALGQGPEFLTYFNYEAQQDKSGLPNDRFSAERPEGSISTLTIQRTEQRDSAMYRCASSLEAGWSTEAFFGQGTRLTVV.

The rearrangement joins TRBV19 to TRBJ1-4; D unclear. Looked up from germline, CDR1 is LNHDA and CDR2 is SQIVND (reference sequence). This CDR3 has 15 amino acids. Between the trimmed V and J ends, which lost 3 bases and 3 bases, there was a span of 11 bases. The CDR3 region is CASSIGQSPNEKLFF. Here the CDR3 DNA reads TGTGCCAGTAGTATTGGTCAGTCACCTAATGAAAAACTGTTTTTT.

The chain joins TRBV5-8 to TRBJ2-2; D not resolved. The CDR3 contains 13 residues. V was trimmed by 7 bases and J by 6 bases, leaving 13 bases between them. Looked up from germline, CDR1 is SGHTS and CDR2 is YDEGEE. CDR3 bases: TGTGCCAGCCTCCGAACCAGGTCCGGGGAGCTGTTTTTT. Translating it yields CASLRTRSGELFF.

The gene calls are TRBV5-4 and TRBJ2-1; TRBD2 aligns across 12 bases. The CDR3 has 16 residues. Germline V gene data show CDR1 as SGHNT and CDR2 as YYREEE (reference sequence). V dropped 5 bases and J dropped 5; count of bases not matched to a gene: 8. Written as DNA, the CDR3 is TGTGCCAGCAGTCCCTCCCGGACTAGCGGGAACAATGAGCAGTTCTTC. As protein: CASSPSRTSGNNEQFF.

The J gene is TRBJ2-6, the V gene TRBV7-2; 7 bases align to TRBD1. V was pared by 3 bases and J by 2 bases, with 10 bases of the junction left unmatched. Germline loops: CDR1 SGHTA, CDR2 FQGNSA. The CDR3 spans 18 residues. In DNA form, the CDR3 reads TGTGCCAGCAGCTTCCCGACAGGGACAAATCCTGGGGCCAACGTCCTGACTTTC. It is translated as CASSFPTGTNPGANVLTF.

This sequence joins TRBV19 and TRBJ2-3, with a possible D match to TRBD2 (5 bases). V gave up 4 bases and J gave up 3 bases, with 17 bases separating them. The CDR3 totals 16 residues. Germline loops: CDR1 LNHDA, CDR2 SQIVND (reference sequence). In nucleotides, the CDR3 is TGTGCCAGTAGTACTCTCCGGACTGCTGGGACAGATACGCAGTATTTT. Amino acid sequence: CASSTLRTAGTDTQYF.

This clone has a handful of counts. The genes are TRBV7-2 and TRBJ1-3; TRBD1 agrees at 10 bases. Losses at the gene ends were 5 bases for V and 3 bases for J; bases not matched to a gene: 7. CDR3 length equals 16 residues. Germline-derived CDR1 and CDR2 are SGHTA and FQGNSA. CDR3 residues: CASSPTGGAYGNTIYF. CDR3 bases: TGTGCCAGCAGCCCGACAGGGGGCGCTTATGGAAACACCATATATTTT.

This chain connects TRBV6-5 to TRBJ1-1; D uncertain. Trimming removed 6 bases at V and 5 bases at J, with 13 bases between. The CDR3 contains 13 residues. The germline CDR1 and CDR2 sequences are MNHEY and SVGAGI. For the CDR3, the DNA is TGTGCCAGCAGGTCTTGGGGAGGGACTGAAGCTTTCTTT. Amino acid sequence: CASRSWGGTEAFF.

The chain recombines TRBV5-6 with TRBJ2-3, with 9 bases that match TRBD1. CDR1 and CDR2 from the germline V gene are SGHDT and YYEEEE. With 1 base clipped from V and 3 bases from J, the junction kept 9 bases outside the gene matches. CDR3 length: 17 residues. The CDR3 region has the DNA TGTGCCAGCAGCTTGTTCCTTTACAGGGGGCGGACAGATACGCAGTATTTT. This sequence encodes CASSLFLYRGRTDTQYF.

The genes are TRBV14 and TRBJ2-1; tentative D call: TRBD2 (5 bases). V gave up 4 bases and J gave up 0 bases, with 19 bases separating them. Germline lookup yields CDR1 SGHDN and CDR2 FVKESK. The CDR3 is made up of 18 amino acids. The chain's CDR3 is CASSLRRNVGSSYNEQFF. The CDR3, as DNA: TGTGCCAGCAGCCTCCGAAGGAACGTGGGGAGCTCCTACAATGAGCAGTTCTTC.

The chain combines TRBV30 with TRBJ1-6; D unclear. The germline V and J ends were trimmed by 3 bases and 10 bases, with 13 bases remaining between them. This CDR3 is 13 amino acids long. Germline assignment: CDR1 GTSNPN and CDR2 SVGIG (reference sequence). Here the CDR3 reads CAWSVGGGSPLHF. The CDR3 DNA is TGTGCCTGGAGCGTCGGAGGTGGGTCACCCCTCCACTTT. The full variable domain, rest sourced from reference TRBV30 and TRBJ1-6, is SQTIHQWPATLVQPVGSPLSLECTVEGTSNPNLYWYRQAAGRGLQLLFYSVGIGQISSEVPQNLSASRPQDRQFILSSKKLLLSDSGFYLCAWSVGGGSPLHFGNGTRLTVT.

In nucleotides, the CDR3 is TGCGCCAGCAGCCAGGGCCTCAACTATGGCTACACCTTC. As protein: CASSQGLNYGYTF. The V call is TRBV5-1, the J call TRBJ1-2; D is possibly TRBD1 (5 bases). The CDR3 length is 13 residues. V was cut by 4 bases and J by 2 bases, with 9 bases left in between. Germline lookup yields CDR1 SGHRS and CDR2 YFSETQ.